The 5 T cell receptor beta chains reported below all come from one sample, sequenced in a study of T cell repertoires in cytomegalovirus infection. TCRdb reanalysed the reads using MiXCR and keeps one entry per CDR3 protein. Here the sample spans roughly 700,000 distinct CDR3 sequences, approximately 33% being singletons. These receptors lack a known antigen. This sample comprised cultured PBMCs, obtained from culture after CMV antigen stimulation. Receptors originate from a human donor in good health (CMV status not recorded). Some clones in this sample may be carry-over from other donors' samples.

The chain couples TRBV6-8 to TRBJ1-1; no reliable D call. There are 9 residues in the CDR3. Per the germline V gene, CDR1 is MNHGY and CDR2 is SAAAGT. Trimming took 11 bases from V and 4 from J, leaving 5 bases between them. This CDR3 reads CAGSTEAFF. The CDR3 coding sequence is TGTGCCGGGAGCACTGAAGCTTTCTTT.

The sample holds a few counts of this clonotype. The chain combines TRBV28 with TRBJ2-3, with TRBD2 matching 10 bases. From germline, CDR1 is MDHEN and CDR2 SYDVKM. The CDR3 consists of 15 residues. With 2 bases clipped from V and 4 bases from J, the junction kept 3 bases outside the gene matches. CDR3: CASSLPGLAPDTQYF. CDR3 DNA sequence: TGTGCCAGCAGTTTACCGGGACTAGCGCCAGATACGCAGTATTTT.

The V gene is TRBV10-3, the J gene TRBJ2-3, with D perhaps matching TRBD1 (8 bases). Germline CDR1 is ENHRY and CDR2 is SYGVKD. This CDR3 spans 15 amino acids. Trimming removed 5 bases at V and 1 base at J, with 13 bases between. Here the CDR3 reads CAISPTGGGTDTQYF. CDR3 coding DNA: TGTGCCATCAGTCCCACAGGGGGGGGCACAGATACGCAGTATTTT.

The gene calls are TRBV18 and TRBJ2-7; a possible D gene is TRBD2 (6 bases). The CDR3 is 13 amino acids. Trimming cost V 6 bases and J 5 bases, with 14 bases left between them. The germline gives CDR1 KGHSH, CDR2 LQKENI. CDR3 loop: CASSRDWGDEQYF. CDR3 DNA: TGTGCCAGCTCCCGGGACTGGGGAGACGAGCAGTACTTC. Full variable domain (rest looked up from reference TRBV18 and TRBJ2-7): NAGVMQNPRHLVRRRGQEARLRCSPMKGHSHVYWYRQLPEEGLKFMVYLQKENIIDESGMPKERFSAEFPKEGPSILRIQQVVRGDSAAYFCASSRDWGDEQYFGPGTRLTVT.

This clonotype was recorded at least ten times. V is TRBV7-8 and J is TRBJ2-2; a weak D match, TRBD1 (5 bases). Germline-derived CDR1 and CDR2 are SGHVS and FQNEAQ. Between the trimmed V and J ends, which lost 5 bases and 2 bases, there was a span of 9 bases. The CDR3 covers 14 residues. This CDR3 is CASSPGYNTGELFF. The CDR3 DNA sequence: TGTGCCAGCAGCCCAGGGTATAACACCGGGGAGCTGTTTTTT.